This T cell receptor (beta chain) derives from a study of circulating CD8 cells and anti-PD-1 response in melanoma. Each library started from roughly 16 ng of total RNA using the QIAseq Immune Repertoire TCR panel. Each CDR3 protein gets one entry after TCRdb re-called the reads with MiXCR. The sample records about 620 distinct CDR3 sequences, approximately 6.8% being singletons. Sorting of live CD3+CD8+TCRalphabeta+ cells by PD-1 and/or TIGIT gave four subsets. In this sample, this clonotype is medium-sized. What it binds is not known. The CDR3 length is 14 residues. Germline assignment: CDR1 SNHLY and CDR2 FYNNEI. Findings of the study overall: Peptide assays on expanded sorted subsets replaced tumor-based reactivity testing.

The chain has TRBV2 and TRBJ2-5; weak D call: TRBD1 (5 bases). This TCR came from a human donor with melanoma. The material sequenced was CD8+ T cells from PBMCs, taken at baseline or after one month of anti-PD-1 therapy (not recorded which). The CDR3 DNA reads TGTGCTCCTAGGGGATTTGGGAAGCAAGAGACCCAGTACTTC. Its protein is CAPRGFGKQETQYF.